The 29 T cell receptor beta chains below were found in one sample sequenced in a study of blood T cells in healthy people across ages. Next came a second PCR, run for about 7 to 11 cycles, which used a sample-barcoded 5' primer along with a J-beta primer mix. TCRdb called the 5' RACE reads again in MiXCR, with one record for every CDR3 protein. Seen here are over a million distinct CDR3 sequences, around 42% observed once, and the top ten hold roughly 7.9%. Sequenced input: blood. The receptor set was obtained from a woman younger than 30 in good health.

This chain links TRBV10-3 with TRBJ1-3, with 7 bases fitting TRBD1. CDR1 and CDR2 (germline): ENHRY, SYGVKD. The junction had 1 base not matched to a gene; V was cut back by 6 bases and J by 2 bases. There are 13 residues in the CDR3. As DNA, the CDR3 is TGTGCCATCAGCGGGACAGCTGGAAACACCATATATTTT. Residues: CAISGTAGNTIYF.

The chain recombines TRBV7-9 with TRBJ1-5; D is unresolved. The length of the CDR3 is 15 residues. Trimming took 5 bases from V and 6 from J, leaving 17 bases between them. Germline CDR1 SEHNR, CDR2 FQNEAQ (reference sequence). Written as DNA, the CDR3 is TGTGCCAGCAGCGAGGACGCCTCCGCAAGTCAGCCCCAGCATTTT. Translating gives CASSEDASASQPQHF.

As concerns this clonotype: The junction does not match germline at one end; this may be a read error. V gene TRBV20-1 combines with J gene TRBJ2-3; 7 bases match TRBD1. CDR3 length: 13 residues. The germline gives CDR1 DFQATT, CDR2 SNEGSKA (reference sequence). The CDR3 protein is CSVRDRVRDTQYF. The CDR3 DNA follows: TGCAGTGTTAGAGACAGGGTCCGAGATACGCAGTATTTT.

There are a few counts of this clonotype. The V gene is TRBV4-1, the J gene TRBJ1-1; possibly TRBD1 for D (5 bases). Germline values: CDR1 MGHRA, CDR2 YSYEKL. Between the trimmed V and J ends, which lost 1 base and 7 bases, there was a span of 7 bases. This CDR3 comprises 12 residues. In DNA form, the CDR3 reads TGCGCCAGCAGCCAAGGGACATTTGAAGCTTTCTTT. Translated, it gives CASSQGTFEAFF.

V usage is TRBV7-9 and J usage is TRBJ1-1; no definite D call. V lost 0 bases to trimming and J lost 8 bases, with 16 bases between them. The CDR3 contains 15 residues. The germline V gene has CDR1 SEHNR and CDR2 FQNEAQ (reference sequence). Here the CDR3 reads CASSLATKTGGEAFF. CDR3 DNA: TGTGCCAGCAGCTTAGCGACGAAAACCGGCGGGGAAGCTTTCTTT.

This chain links TRBV7-3 with TRBJ2-3, with D tentatively TRBD1 or TRBD2 (6 bases each). The CDR3 contains 13 residues. Germline lookup yields CDR1 SGHTA and CDR2 FQGTGA. Trimming left V 1 base short and J 14 bases short, with 16 bases between. The CDR3 protein is CASSLREGGPRYF. In nucleotides, the CDR3 is TGTGCCAGCAGCTTAAGAGAGGGGGGCCCGAGGTATTTT. The variable domain in full, completed from reference TRBV7-3 and TRBJ2-3, reads GAGVSQTPSNKVTEKGKYVELRCDPISGHTALYWYRQSLGQGPEFLIYFQGTGAADDSGLPNDRFFAVRPEGSVSTLKIQRTERGDSAVYLCASSLREGGPRYFGPGTRLTVL.

CDR3 amino acids: CASSAGVNQPQHF. CDR3 nucleotides: TGTGCCAGCAGTGCAGGGGTAAATCAGCCCCAGCATTTT. The chain recombines TRBV6-1 with TRBJ1-5; D may be TRBD1 (6 bases). V lost 4 bases to trimming and J lost 4 bases, with 8 bases between them. The germline CDR1 and CDR2 sequences are MNHNS and SASEGT. The CDR3 length is 13 residues.

DNA of the CDR3: TGTGCCAGCAGCGGCCGTGAATCTAGCGGTTACAATGAGCAGTTCTTC. Its translation: CASSGRESSGYNEQFF. V and J are TRBV9 and TRBJ2-1, with 7 bases lining up with TRBD2. This CDR3 is built from 16 residues. Germline loops: CDR1 SGDLS, CDR2 YYNGEE. V dropped 3 bases and J dropped 4; count of bases not matched to a gene: 10.

This sequence joins TRBV13 and TRBJ1-2; TRBD1 is a possible D gene (5 bases). This CDR3 spans 14 amino acids. From germline, CDR1 is PRHDT and CDR2 FYEKMQ (reference sequence). The germline V and J ends were trimmed by 3 bases and 4 bases, with 12 bases remaining between them. The CDR3 coding sequence is TGTGCCAGCAGCTTGGGGGGAATCTCCTATGGCTACACCTTC. Protein sequence: CASSLGGISYGYTF.

Points on this clonotype: A read error may produce the germline difference seen at one junction end. The chain couples TRBV27 to TRBJ2-3, with TRBD1 matching 7 bases. The CDR3 totals 16 residues. Germline V gives CDR1 MNHEY, CDR2 SMNVEV (reference sequence). For the CDR3, the DNA is TGTGCCAGCACCCAAGGGGGCCCCGGAGGCGTAGATACGCTGTATTTT. This sequence encodes CASTQGGPGGVDTLYF.

The V gene is TRBV6-5, the J gene TRBJ1-2; D call uncertain. Germline V lookup: CDR1 MNHEY, CDR2 SVGAGI. CDR3 length: 13 residues. V lost 6 bases to trimming and J lost 4 bases, with 12 bases between them. The CDR3 region has the DNA TGTGCCAGCAGCCCCACAGAGTCCTATGGCTACACCTTC. It yields the protein CASSPTESYGYTF.

The chain couples TRBV10-2 to TRBJ2-2, with D possibly matching TRBD1 (6 bases). The CDR3 sequence is 18 residues long. The V end lost 2 bases, the J end lost 6 bases, and 22 bases lay between the germline ends. Germline V CDR1 and CDR2: WSHSY, SAAADI. This CDR3 is CASSEAQGKIGYAGELFF. The CDR3 bases are TGCGCCAGCAGTGAGGCACAGGGCAAGATTGGGTATGCCGGGGAGCTGTTTTTT.

This clonotype was seen a few times. V gene TRBV2 combines with J gene TRBJ2-1, with D possibly being TRBD1 (5 bases). This CDR3 region has 14 residues. Between the trimmed V and J ends, which lost 7 bases and 0 bases, there was a span of 10 bases. Per the germline V gene, CDR1 is SNHLY and CDR2 is FYNNEI. CDR3 nucleotides: TGTGCCAGCAAGTGGACACACTCCTACAATGAGCAGTTCTTC. This translates into CASKWTHSYNEQFF.

The J gene is TRBJ2-7, the V gene TRBV20-1; 7 bases match TRBD2. With 5 bases clipped from V and 7 bases from J, the junction kept 14 bases outside the gene matches. This CDR3 has 14 amino acids. Germline assignment: CDR1 DFQATT and CDR2 SNEGSKA (reference sequence). The chain's CDR3 is CSAVVIAGANEQYF. In DNA, the CDR3 is TGCAGTGCTGTGGTAATAGCGGGTGCCAATGAGCAGTACTTC.

This clonotype was counted many times. The genes are TRBV5-1 and TRBJ2-5, with TRBD1 matching 8 bases. Germline loops: CDR1 SGHRS, CDR2 YFSETQ. The length of the CDR3 is 15 residues. The V segment lost 0 bases and the J segment 5 bases; nucleotides outside the gene matches: 6. In DNA, the CDR3 is TGCGCCAGCAGCTTGGGTACTACAGGGGGTGAGACCCAGTACTTC. It encodes CASSLGTTGGETQYF.

The gene calls are TRBV30 and TRBJ2-4, with unresolved D. The CDR3 contains 12 residues. With 3 bases removed from V and 13 bases from J, the gap between germline ends came to 16 bases. CDR1 is GTSNPN, CDR2 SVGIG, per germline (reference sequence). The CDR3 sequence: CAWSRMPLEQYF. CDR3 in DNA: TGTGCCTGGAGCCGAATGCCCTTAGAGCAGTACTTC.

This clonotype was observed a handful of times. This rearrangement joins TRBV15 to TRBJ2-1, with D unclear. Germline-derived CDR1 and CDR2 are LNHNV and YYDKDF (reference sequence). The germline V and J ends were trimmed by 0 bases and 9 bases, with 6 bases remaining between them. The length of the CDR3 is 12 residues. The CDR3 region has the DNA TGTGCCACCAGCAGAGATAATTTTGAGCAGTTCTTC. Protein product: CATSRDNFEQFF.

The chain joins TRBV20-1 to TRBJ2-3; possibly TRBD2 for D (6 bases). The V and J ends lost 6 bases and 0 bases respectively, with 16 bases between them. This CDR3 has 15 amino acids. CDR1 and CDR2 from the germline V gene are DFQATT and SNEGSKA (reference sequence). The CDR3 loop is CSAKISGSSTDTQYF. CDR3 bases: TGCAGTGCCAAAATTAGCGGCTCTAGCACAGATACGCAGTATTTT.

The chain is built from TRBV27 and TRBJ1-5; D call uncertain. This CDR3 contains 13 residues. Per germline, CDR1 MNHEY and CDR2 SMNVEV (reference sequence). V lost 4 bases and J lost 6, with 10 bases in between. CDR3 sequence reads: CASSWREFQPQHF. Here the CDR3 DNA reads TGTGCCAGCAGTTGGAGGGAATTTCAGCCCCAGCATTTT.

This clonotype occurred a few times. The gene calls are TRBV2 and TRBJ1-1; D gene ambiguous. V lost 4 bases and J lost 5, with 14 bases in between. This CDR3 spans 14 amino acids. CDR1 is SNHLY and CDR2 is FYNNEI in the germline V gene. CDR3 sequence: CASSAQVTGTEAFF. Here the CDR3 DNA reads TGTGCCAGCAGTGCGCAGGTTACGGGGACTGAAGCTTTCTTT.

This rearrangement joins TRBV27 to TRBJ1-6; D is unclear. Germline CDR1 MNHEY, CDR2 SMNVEV (reference sequence). There are 15 residues in the CDR3. V was shortened by 3 bases and J by 7 bases, with 13 bases between the two germline ends. The CDR3 DNA sequence: TGTGCCAGCAGTTTTGCGCTATTCGGGAATTCACCCCTCCACTTT. Translating gives CASSFALFGNSPLHF.

CDR3 nucleotide sequence: TGTGCCAGCGATTGGACAGACAACTATGGCTACACCTTC. Its translation is CASDWTDNYGYTF. The rearrangement joins TRBV7-6 to TRBJ1-2; possibly TRBD1 for D (6 bases). Trimming left V 8 bases short and J 2 bases short, with 12 bases between. Germline V gene data show CDR1 as SGHVS and CDR2 as FNYEAQ. This CDR3 is built from 13 residues.

The chain employs TRBV7-9 and TRBJ1-4, with 7 bases lining up with TRBD1. Per the germline V gene, CDR1 is SEHNR and CDR2 is FQNEAQ (reference sequence). The CDR3 loop spans 18 amino acids. Unmatched junction bases numbered 14, after V lost 5 bases and J lost 2 bases. DNA for the CDR3: TGTGCCAGCAGCATCCTCTTCGACAGGGCGTACACTAATGAAAAACTGTTTTTT. Residues: CASSILFDRAYTNEKLFF.

The gene calls are TRBV20-1 and TRBJ1-2, with D maybe TRBD1 (5 bases). Germline CDR1 reads DFQATT; CDR2 reads SNEGSKA (reference sequence). V shed 1 base and J shed 2 bases, with 17 bases lying between them. The CDR3 is made up of 16 amino acids. CDR3 nucleotides: TGCAGTGCTAGAGCCACCGTCACAGGATCCAACTATGGCTACACCTTC. As protein: CSARATVTGSNYGYTF.

The chain recombines TRBV29-1 with TRBJ2-3, with 10 bases that match TRBD2. The CDR3 totals 18 residues. The germline gives CDR1 SQVTM, CDR2 ANQGSEA. Losses at the gene ends were 6 bases for V and 3 bases for J; bases not matched to a gene: 18. The CDR3 region is CSVDGAGGLRIRTDTQYF. As DNA, the CDR3 is TGCAGCGTCGATGGAGCGGGGGGGCTTCGAATAAGAACAGATACGCAGTATTTT.

Concerning this clonotype: A much larger clone sits a single nucleotide away, making a read error possible. The chain uses TRBV7-9 and TRBJ2-1; D call uncertain. Near its end, the DNA agrees better with TRBJ2-7, so the J call may be wrong. Germline V gives CDR1 SEHNR, CDR2 FQNEAQ (reference sequence). The CDR3 has 17 residues. This chain's CDR3 is CASSAPKRTGSYNEQYF. The DNA of the CDR3 is TGTGCCAGCAGCGCCCCCAAGAGGACCGGCTCCTACAATGAGCAGTACTTC.

The chain employs TRBV27 and TRBJ2-7; perhaps TRBD2 as D (7 bases). CDR1 and CDR2 (germline): MNHEY, SMNVEV (reference sequence). V lost 2 bases and J 2 bases, leaving 13 bases between the germline ends. The CDR3 is made up of 15 amino acids. CDR3 nucleotides: TGTGCCAGCAGTTTAAGGGCGGGGGCCACCTACGAGCAGTACTTC. It specifies CASSLRAGATYEQYF.

The chain employs TRBV7-8 and TRBJ2-2; D gene unclear. This CDR3 comprises 13 residues. Germline values: CDR1 SGHVS, CDR2 FQNEAQ. The ends were cut back, 10 bases at V and 5 bases at J, with 14 bases in the middle. The CDR3 sequence: CATDPLGTGELFF. CDR3 DNA sequence: TGTGCCACCGATCCGCTTGGTACCGGGGAGCTGTTTTTT.

At least ten counts were recorded for this clonotype. The CDR3 sequence is CASSPRTSSTDTQYF. CDR3 DNA sequence: TGTGCCAGCAGTCCCCGGACTAGTTCCACAGATACGCAGTATTTT. The rearrangement joins TRBV18 to TRBJ2-3, with 7 bases identical to TRBD2. From germline, CDR1 is KGHSH and CDR2 LQKENI. V lost 8 bases, J lost 2 bases, and 10 bases stayed unmatched. The CDR3 sequence is 15 residues long.